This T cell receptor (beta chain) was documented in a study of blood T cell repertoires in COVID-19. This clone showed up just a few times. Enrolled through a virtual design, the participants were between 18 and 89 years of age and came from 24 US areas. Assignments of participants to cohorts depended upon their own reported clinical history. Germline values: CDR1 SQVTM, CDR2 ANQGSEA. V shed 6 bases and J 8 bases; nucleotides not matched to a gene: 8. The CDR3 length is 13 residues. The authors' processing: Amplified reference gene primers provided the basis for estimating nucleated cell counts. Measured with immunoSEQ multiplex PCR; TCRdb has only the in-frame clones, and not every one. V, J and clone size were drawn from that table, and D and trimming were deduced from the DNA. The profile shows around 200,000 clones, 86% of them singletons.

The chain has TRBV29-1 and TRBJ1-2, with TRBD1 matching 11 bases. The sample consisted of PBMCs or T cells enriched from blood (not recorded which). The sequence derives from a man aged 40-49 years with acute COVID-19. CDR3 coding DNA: TGCAGCGTCGTCCCGGGACAGGGGGGAGGCTACACCTTC. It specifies CSVVPGQGGGYTF.